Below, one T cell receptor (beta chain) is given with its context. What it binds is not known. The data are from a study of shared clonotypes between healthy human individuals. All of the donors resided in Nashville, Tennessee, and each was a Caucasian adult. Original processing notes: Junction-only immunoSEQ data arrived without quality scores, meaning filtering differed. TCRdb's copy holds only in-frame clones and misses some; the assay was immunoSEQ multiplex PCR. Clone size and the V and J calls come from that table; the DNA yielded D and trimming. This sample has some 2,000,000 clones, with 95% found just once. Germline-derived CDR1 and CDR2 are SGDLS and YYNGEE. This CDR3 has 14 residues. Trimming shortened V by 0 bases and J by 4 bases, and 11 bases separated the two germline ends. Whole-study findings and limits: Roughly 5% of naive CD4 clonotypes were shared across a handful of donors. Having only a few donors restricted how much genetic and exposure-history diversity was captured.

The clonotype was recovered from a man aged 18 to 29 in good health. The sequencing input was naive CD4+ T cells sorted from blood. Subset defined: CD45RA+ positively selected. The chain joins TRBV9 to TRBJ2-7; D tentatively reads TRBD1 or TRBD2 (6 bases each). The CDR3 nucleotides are TGTGCCAGCAGCGTAGAAGGAGGGGGGTACGAGCAGTACTTC. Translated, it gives CASSVEGGGYEQYF.